Below, one T cell receptor (beta chain) is given with its context. Its matching antigen is unknown. This sample was taken from a study of lymphopenia after photon versus proton radiotherapy. Findings of the study overall: In patients who died, overall survival fell as post-nadir TCR diversity dropped more.

The protocol was immunoSEQ multiplex PCR, while the TCRdb copy is restricted to in-frame clones and leaves out a portion. Among approximately 45,000 clones listed, about 85% were seen once. The sequence was collected from a man aged 35-49 years with gastric cancer. Source: peripheral blood, taken from a patient treated with photon-based radiotherapy.

CDR3 protein: CASSLGQGASAEAFF. The DNA of the CDR3 is TGTGCCAGTAGTCTAGGACAGGGGGCATCCGCTGAAGCTTTCTTT. This chain uses TRBV19 with TRBJ1-1, with 11 bases matching TRBD1. The J segment lost 6 bases and the V segment lost 5 bases, leaving 8 bases of the junction unmatched. This CDR3 comprises 15 residues. The germline V gene encodes CDR1 LNHDA and CDR2 SQIVND (reference sequence).